This T cell receptor beta chain emerged from a study of T cell changes during pregnancy in multiple sclerosis. Germline V lookup: CDR1 MNHNS, CDR2 SASEGT. With 7 bases clipped from V and 1 base from J, the junction kept 4 bases outside the gene matches. The CDR3 extends over 15 amino acids. TCRdb keeps only in-frame clones here, not all; method: immunoSEQ multiplex PCR. In the table there are about 76,000 clones, 93% of which are singletons. The chain carries TRBV6-1 and TRBJ2-5; 12 bases are a match to TRBD2. Specimen: peripheral blood, collected in the second trimester of pregnancy. The clonotype was recovered from a female donor with multiple sclerosis, enrolled in a pregnancy study. Here the CDR3 reads CASTGLAGLQETQYF. Written as DNA, the CDR3 is TGTGCCAGCACTGGACTAGCGGGGCTCCAAGAGACCCAGTACTTC.